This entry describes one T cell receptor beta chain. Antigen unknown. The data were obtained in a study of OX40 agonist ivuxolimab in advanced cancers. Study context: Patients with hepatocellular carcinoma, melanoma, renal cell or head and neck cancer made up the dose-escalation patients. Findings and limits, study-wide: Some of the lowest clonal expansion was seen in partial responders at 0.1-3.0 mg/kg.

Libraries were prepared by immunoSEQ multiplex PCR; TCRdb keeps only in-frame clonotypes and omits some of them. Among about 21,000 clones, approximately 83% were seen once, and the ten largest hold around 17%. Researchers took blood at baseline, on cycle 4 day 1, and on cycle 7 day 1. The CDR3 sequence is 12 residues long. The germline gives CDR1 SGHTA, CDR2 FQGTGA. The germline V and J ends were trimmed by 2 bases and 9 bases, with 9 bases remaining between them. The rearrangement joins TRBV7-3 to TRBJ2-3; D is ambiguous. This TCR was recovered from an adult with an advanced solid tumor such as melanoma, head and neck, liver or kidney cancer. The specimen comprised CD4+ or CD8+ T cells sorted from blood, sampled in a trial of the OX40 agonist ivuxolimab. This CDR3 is CASSLAEDTQYF. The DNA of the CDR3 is TGTGCCAGCAGCTTAGCGGAAGACACGCAGTATTTT.